These 27 T cell receptor beta chains came from one sample sequenced in a study of T cell repertoires in cytomegalovirus infection (dated by TCRdb to about 2019). Taken with the paper, the label for treatment or condition translates to: in vitro stimulation with specific CMV peptide epitopes to enrich CMV-specific T cells. These receptors lack a known antigen. Instrument on record: Illumina HiSeq 1500. TCRdb took the public reads, trimmed them with fastp at Q25, ran MiXCR for clone calling and kept in-frame beta chains. Every distinct CDR3 protein forms one entry, paired with its most common genes and DNA. The sample has hundreds of thousands of distinct CDR3 sequences on record, roughly 30% of them singletons. The ten largest clonotypes hold 15% to 20% of the sample. Sample: cultured PBMCs, taken from culture after CMV antigen stimulation. Receptor source: a human donor in good health (CMV status not recorded). Some clones in this sample may be carry-over from other donors' samples.

This clonotype was picked up a small number of times. The chain combines TRBV11-2 with TRBJ2-3, with D perhaps TRBD1 (6 bases). V was clipped by 2 bases and J by 4 bases, with 13 bases between them. In germline, CDR1 is SGHAT, CDR2 FQNNGV. This CDR3 has 15 amino acids. The CDR3 loop reads CASSLNRDVADTQYF. In nucleotides, the CDR3 is TGTGCCAGCAGCTTAAACAGGGATGTGGCAGATACGCAGTATTTT.

This clonotype was seen more than once but under ten times. This chain links TRBV7-8 with TRBJ1-1; D unclear. Germline V gene sequence: CDR1 SGHVS, CDR2 FQNEAQ. The CDR3 is 11 residues long. Between the trimmed V and J ends, which lost 1 base and 11 bases, there was a span of 8 bases. The CDR3 protein is CASSLVGPAFF. Written as DNA, the CDR3 is TGTGCCAGCAGCTTAGTCGGTCCTGCTTTCTTT. Together with reference TRBV7-8 and TRBJ1-1, the CDR3 gives the full variable domain: GAGVSQSPRYKVAKRGQDVALRCDPISGHVSLFWYQQALGQGPEFLTYFQNEAQLDKSGLPSDRFFAERPEGSVSTLKIQRTQQEDSAVYLCASSLVGPAFFGQGTRLTVV.

This clonotype showed up many times. The chain recombines TRBV7-2 with TRBJ2-1; D not resolved. V was clipped by 5 bases and J by 2 bases, with 10 bases between them. Germline CDR1 and CDR2: SGHTA and FQGNSA. This CDR3 has 14 residues. CDR3 in amino acids: CASSPGRTYNEQFF. The CDR3 region has the DNA TGTGCCAGCAGCCCCGGGCGAACCTACAATGAGCAGTTCTTC.

V and J are TRBV7-9 and TRBJ1-5, with unresolved D. The CDR3 is made up of 13 amino acids. The germline CDR1 and CDR2 sequences are SEHNR and FQNEAQ (reference sequence). The V end lost 2 bases, the J end lost 9 bases, and 11 bases lay between the germline ends. The CDR3 sequence is CASSLSSDRPQHF. CDR3 sequence (DNA): TGTGCCAGCAGCTTATCGAGTGATCGGCCCCAGCATTTT.

The CDR3 DNA is TGTGCCAGCAGCCAAGATCTTGACAGGGGGGCTTATAGCAATCAGCCCCAGCATTTT. It yields the protein CASSQDLDRGAYSNQPQHF. This sequence joins TRBV4-2 and TRBJ1-5; TRBD1 matches 9 bases. V was pared by 0 bases and J by 0 bases, with 9 bases of the junction left unmatched. CDR3 length: 19 residues. The germline V gene encodes CDR1 LGHNA and CDR2 YNFKEQ.

This rearrangement joins TRBV7-8 to TRBJ1-2, with D unresolved. Per germline, CDR1 SGHVS and CDR2 FQNEAQ. V lost 4 bases to trimming and J lost 4 bases, with 10 bases between them. This CDR3 contains 13 residues. The CDR3 sequence: CASSSLGTYGYTF. The CDR3 nucleotides read TGTGCCAGCAGCTCCCTAGGAACCTATGGCTACACCTTC.

The chain is built from TRBV7-9 and TRBJ2-1; D gene ambiguous. The V end lost 3 bases, the J end lost 0 bases, and 12 bases lay between the germline ends. Germline CDR1 SEHNR, CDR2 FQNEAQ (reference sequence). CDR3 length equals 16 residues. This CDR3 reads CASSFLLGRSYNEQFF. The CDR3 DNA follows: TGTGCCAGCAGCTTTCTACTTGGCCGCTCCTACAATGAGCAGTTCTTC.

This clonotype was picked up a small number of times. This chain connects TRBV7-2 to TRBJ1-5; the D gene is possibly TRBD1 (6 bases). Trimming took off 7 bases at V and 1 base at J, with 11 bases between the two ends. In germline, CDR1 is SGHTA, CDR2 FQGNSA. CDR3 length equals 14 residues. The CDR3 spells CASNVQGSNQPQHF. DNA of the CDR3: TGTGCCAGCAACGTACAGGGAAGCAATCAGCCCCAGCATTTT.

This clonotype appeared a few times. The rearrangement links TRBV3-1 to TRBJ2-1, with TRBD2 as a possible D gene (6 bases). CDR3 size: 15 residues. Deletions cut 0 bases from V and 3 bases from J, with 9 bases between. Germline CDR1 reads LGHDT; CDR2 reads YNNKEL (reference sequence). CDR3 DNA: TGTGCCAGCAGCCAAGATTTAGCGGACTACAATGAGCAGTTCTTC. This gives the protein CASSQDLADYNEQFF.

The V and J genes are TRBV5-8 and TRBJ2-1; D is possibly TRBD1 (6 bases). CDR3 length: 15 residues. The germline V and J ends were trimmed by 0 bases and 4 bases, with 11 bases remaining between them. Germline V CDR1 and CDR2: SGHTS, YDEGEE. CDR3 bases: TGTGCCAGCAGCTTGGTGGACAGACCATACAATGAGCAGTTCTTC. It translates to CASSLVDRPYNEQFF.

This clonotype was counted at least ten times. The CDR3 here is CATSRALGPFFPQYF. CDR3 in DNA: TGTGCCACCAGCAGAGCCCTTGGACCATTCTTCCCCCAGTACTTC. The rearrangement uses TRBV15 and TRBJ2-7; D is unresolved. The CDR3 has 15 residues. Trimming cost V 1 base and J 10 bases, with 20 bases left between them. The germline V gene has CDR1 LNHNV and CDR2 YYDKDF (reference sequence).

The chain employs TRBV4-1 and TRBJ2-1, with 10 bases lining up with TRBD1. From germline, CDR1 is MGHRA and CDR2 YSYEKL. The CDR3 spans 14 residues. With 5 bases clipped from V and 6 bases from J, the junction kept 4 bases outside the gene matches. CDR3 sequence: CASSIRTGGNEQFF. The CDR3 nucleotides are TGCGCCAGCAGCATTCGGACAGGGGGCAATGAGCAGTTCTTC.

The chain combines TRBV29-1 with TRBJ2-2, with D possibly being TRBD1 or TRBD2 (5 bases each). CDR3 length equals 13 residues. Trimming left V 7 bases short and J 0 bases short, with 9 bases between. The germline V gene encodes CDR1 SQVTM and CDR2 ANQGSEA. The CDR3 protein is CSAGTANTGELFF. The CDR3 region has the DNA TGCAGCGCCGGGACGGCGAACACCGGGGAGCTGTTTTTT.

The chain recombines TRBV4-2 with TRBJ1-1; D not resolved. This CDR3 region has 16 residues. Trimming took off 5 bases at V and 0 bases at J, with 16 bases between the two ends. The V gene's germline CDR1 is LGHNA and CDR2 YNFKEQ. CDR3 region: CASSTTPRTMNTEAFF. CDR3 coding DNA: TGTGCCAGCAGCACTACCCCCAGGACGATGAACACTGAAGCTTTCTTT.

The V gene is TRBV27, the J gene TRBJ1-5; no definite D call. Germline CDR1 and CDR2: MNHEY and SMNVEV (reference sequence). CDR3 size: 16 residues. V lost 3 bases and J lost 0, with 12 bases in between. This CDR3 reads CASSLVADYSNQPQHF. In DNA form, the CDR3 reads TGTGCCAGCAGTTTGGTGGCGGATTATAGCAATCAGCCCCAGCATTTT.

This clonotype has more than one count but fewer than ten. This chain's CDR3 is CASRSSSQLDEQFF. The CDR3, as DNA: TGTGCCAGCAGATCTAGCAGCCAATTAGATGAGCAGTTCTTC. The chain joins TRBV2 to TRBJ2-1; possibly TRBD2 for D (5 bases). From germline, CDR1 is SNHLY and CDR2 FYNNEI. Trimming left V 6 bases short and J 8 bases short, with 17 bases between. The CDR3 length is 14 residues.

The chain is built from TRBV20-1 and TRBJ2-2, with TRBD2 identical over 9 bases. CDR3 length: 17 residues. Germline V CDR1 and CDR2: DFQATT, SNEGSKA (reference sequence). The trim removed 6 bases at V and 5 bases at J, leaving 16 bases unmatched. Here the CDR3 DNA reads TGCAGTGCGGTCGTAATAGGCGGGGGGGGCGAGACCGGGGAGCTGTTTTTT. This codes for CSAVVIGGGGETGELFF.

The chain links TRBV20-1 to TRBJ2-1; no firm D call. Trimming stripped 6 bases from V and 3 bases from J, with 12 bases between. Germline assignment: CDR1 DFQATT and CDR2 SNEGSKA (reference sequence). The CDR3 runs to 13 residues. For the CDR3, the DNA is TGCAGTGCGGGGTCTCTAGACTACAATGAGCAGTTCTTC. The encoded protein is CSAGSLDYNEQFF.

This chain links TRBV12-3 or TRBV12-4 with TRBJ1-5; no reliable D call. V dropped 3 bases and J dropped 5 bases, with 8 bases sitting between them. This CDR3 has 13 amino acids. CDR3 DNA: TGTGCCAGCAGTTTGGCAGTATATCAGCCCCAGCATTTT. Translation gives CASSLAVYQPQHF.

This chain links TRBV6-5 with TRBJ2-7; 7 positions match TRBD1. Germline loops: CDR1 MNHEY, CDR2 SVGAGI. Unmatched junction bases numbered 9, after V lost 1 base and J lost 3 bases. The CDR3 totals 16 residues. The CDR3 spells CASSYFPQGTYYEQYF. The DNA for the CDR3 is TGTGCCAGCAGTTACTTCCCACAGGGGACCTACTACGAGCAGTACTTC.

V is TRBV28 and J is TRBJ2-7; no clear D gene. Trimming stripped 1 base from V and 6 bases from J, with 7 bases between. From germline, CDR1 is MDHEN and CDR2 SYDVKM. This CDR3 has 12 residues. The CDR3 region has the DNA TGTGCCAGCAGTTTATCGGTGTCCGAGCAGTACTTC. As protein: CASSLSVSEQYF.

This clonotype showed up just a few times. This chain joins TRBV11-2 and TRBJ1-4; 7 nucleotides align to TRBD1. CDR1 SGHAT and CDR2 FQNNGV come from the germline V gene. The CDR3 spans 14 residues. V shed 5 bases and J 8 bases; nucleotides not matched to a gene: 8. CDR3 sequence reads: CASSHRGGLEKLFF. The CDR3 nucleotides read TGTGCCAGCAGCCACAGGGGAGGGTTGGAAAAACTGTTTTTT.

This clonotype was found a few times. This chain uses TRBV12-3 or TRBV12-4 with TRBJ1-4; 10 bases fit TRBD1. This CDR3 spans 15 amino acids. V lost 5 bases, J lost 6 bases, and 6 bases stayed unmatched. CDR3 sequence (DNA): TGTGCCAGCAGTGAGACGGGGACAGGGGATGAAAAACTGTTTTTT. Encoded protein: CASSETGTGDEKLFF.

In its sample, this clonotype was seen many times. The gene calls are TRBV7-2 and TRBJ2-6; no clear D. V was cut by 7 bases and J by 3 bases, with 10 bases left in between. Germline V gene data show CDR1 as SGHTA and CDR2 as FQGNSA. The CDR3 covers 14 residues. CDR3 DNA sequence: TGTGCCAGCACCCTGAATGTTGGGGCCAACGTCCTGACTTTC. This sequence encodes CASTLNVGANVLTF. The whole variable domain, remainder taken from reference TRBV7-2 and TRBJ2-6, is GAGVSQSPSNKVTEKGKDVELRCDPISGHTALYWYRQSLGQGLEFLIYFQGNSAPDKSGLPSDRFSAERTGGSVSTLTIQRTQQEDSAVYLCASTLNVGANVLTFGAGSRLTVL.

The chain recombines TRBV20-1 with TRBJ2-3; no definite D call. The germline V and J ends were trimmed by 2 bases and 3 bases, with 15 bases remaining between them. The CDR3 length is 15 residues. The germline V gene has CDR1 DFQATT and CDR2 SNEGSKA (reference sequence). CDR3 region: CSARPSNLGTDTQYF. The CDR3 DNA reads TGCAGTGCTAGACCCTCAAACTTAGGGACAGATACGCAGTATTTT.

The rearrangement joins TRBV19 to TRBJ2-1; D not certain. The CDR3 is made up of 12 amino acids. Germline CDR1 reads LNHDA; CDR2 reads SQIVND (reference sequence). V was shortened by 0 bases and J by 7 bases, with 4 bases between the two germline ends. The CDR3 loop reads CASSIDGNEQFF. DNA of the CDR3: TGTGCCAGTAGTATAGACGGAAATGAGCAGTTCTTC.

The chain carries TRBV7-2 and TRBJ1-6; 8 bases fit TRBD1. CDR3 length: 14 amino acids. The V and J ends lost 6 bases and 10 bases, in that order; junction bases with no gene match: 8. Germline CDR1 is SGHTA and CDR2 is FQGNSA. The CDR3 sequence is CASRRQGKWSPLHF. For the CDR3, the DNA is TGTGCCAGCAGGCGACAGGGGAAGTGGTCACCCCTCCACTTT.